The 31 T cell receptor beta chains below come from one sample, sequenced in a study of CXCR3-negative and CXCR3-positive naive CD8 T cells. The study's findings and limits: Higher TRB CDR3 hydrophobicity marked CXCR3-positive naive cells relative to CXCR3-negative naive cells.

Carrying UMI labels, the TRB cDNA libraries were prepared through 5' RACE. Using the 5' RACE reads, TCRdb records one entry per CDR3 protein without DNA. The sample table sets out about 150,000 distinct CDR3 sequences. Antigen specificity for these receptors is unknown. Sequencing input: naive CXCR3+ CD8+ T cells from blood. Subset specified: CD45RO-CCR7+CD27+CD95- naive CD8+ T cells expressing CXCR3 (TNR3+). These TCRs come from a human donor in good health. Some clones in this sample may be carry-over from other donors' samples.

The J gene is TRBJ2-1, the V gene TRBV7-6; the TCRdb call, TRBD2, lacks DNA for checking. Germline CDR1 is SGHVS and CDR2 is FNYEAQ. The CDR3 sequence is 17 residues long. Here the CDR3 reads CASSLVARREGYNEQFF.

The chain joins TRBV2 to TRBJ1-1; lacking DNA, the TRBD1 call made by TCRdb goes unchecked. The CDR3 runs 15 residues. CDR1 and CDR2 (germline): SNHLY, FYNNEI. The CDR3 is CASSEHSGAGTEAFF.

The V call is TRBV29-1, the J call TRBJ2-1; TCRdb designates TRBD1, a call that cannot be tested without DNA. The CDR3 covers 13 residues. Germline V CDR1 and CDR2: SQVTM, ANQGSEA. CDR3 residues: CSVEEGAGNEQFF.

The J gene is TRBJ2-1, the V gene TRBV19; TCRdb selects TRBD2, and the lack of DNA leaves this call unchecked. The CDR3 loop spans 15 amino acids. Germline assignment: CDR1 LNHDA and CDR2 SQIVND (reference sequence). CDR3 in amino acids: CASRMGSGGMNEQFF. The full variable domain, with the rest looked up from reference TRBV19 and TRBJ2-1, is DGGITQSPKYLFRKEGQNVTLSCEQNLNHDAMYWYRQDPGQGLRLIYYSQIVNDFQKGDIAEGYSVSREKKESFPLTVTSAQKNPTAFYLCASRMGSGGMNEQFFGPGTRLTVL.

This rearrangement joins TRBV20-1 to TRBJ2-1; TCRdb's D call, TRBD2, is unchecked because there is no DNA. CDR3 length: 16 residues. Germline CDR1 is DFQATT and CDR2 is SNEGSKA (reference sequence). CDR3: CSAIPGLEGGDNEQFF.

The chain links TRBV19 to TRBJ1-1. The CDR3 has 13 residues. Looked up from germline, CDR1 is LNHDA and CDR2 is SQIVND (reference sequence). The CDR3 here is CASRISWNTEAFF.

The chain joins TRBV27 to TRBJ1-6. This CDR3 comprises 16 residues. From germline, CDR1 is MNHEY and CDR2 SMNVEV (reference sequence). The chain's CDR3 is CASSLGQPLYNSPLHF.

CDR3 in amino acids: CASSLAGVAYNEQFF. This chain joins TRBV7-9 and TRBJ2-1. Germline CDR1 is SEHNR and CDR2 is FQNEAQ (reference sequence). The CDR3 contains 15 residues.

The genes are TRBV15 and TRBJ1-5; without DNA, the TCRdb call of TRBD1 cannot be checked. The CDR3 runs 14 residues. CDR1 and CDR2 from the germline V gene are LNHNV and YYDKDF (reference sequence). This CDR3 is CATSRGTDNQPQHF.

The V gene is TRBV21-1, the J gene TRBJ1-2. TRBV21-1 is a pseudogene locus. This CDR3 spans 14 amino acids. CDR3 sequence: CASSKGAGDYGYTF.

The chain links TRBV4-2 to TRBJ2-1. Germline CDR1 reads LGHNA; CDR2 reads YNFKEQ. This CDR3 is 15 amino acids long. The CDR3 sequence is CASSQDWKGVDEQFF.

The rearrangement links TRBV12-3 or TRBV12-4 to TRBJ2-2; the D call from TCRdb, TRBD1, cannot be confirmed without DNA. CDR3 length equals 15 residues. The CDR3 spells CASSSLGSLTGELFF.

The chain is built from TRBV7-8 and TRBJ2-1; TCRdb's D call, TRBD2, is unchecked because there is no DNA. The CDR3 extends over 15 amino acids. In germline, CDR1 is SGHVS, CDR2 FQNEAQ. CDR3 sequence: CASSPSGGLYNEQFF.

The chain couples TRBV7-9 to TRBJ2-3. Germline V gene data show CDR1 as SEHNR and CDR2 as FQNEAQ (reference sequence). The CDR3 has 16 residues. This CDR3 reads CASSLAPEVPTDTQYF.

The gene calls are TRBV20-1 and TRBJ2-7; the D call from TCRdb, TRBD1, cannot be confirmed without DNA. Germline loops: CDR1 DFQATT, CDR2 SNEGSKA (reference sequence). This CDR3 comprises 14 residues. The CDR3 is CSATPPGVDHEQYF.

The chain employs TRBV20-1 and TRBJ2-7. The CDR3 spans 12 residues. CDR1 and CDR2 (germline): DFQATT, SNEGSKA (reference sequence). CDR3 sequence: CSARGTSYEQYF.

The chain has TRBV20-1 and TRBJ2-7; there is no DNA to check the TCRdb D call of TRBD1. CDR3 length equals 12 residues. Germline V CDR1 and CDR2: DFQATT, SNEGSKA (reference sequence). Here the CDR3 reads CSASPGSYEQYF.

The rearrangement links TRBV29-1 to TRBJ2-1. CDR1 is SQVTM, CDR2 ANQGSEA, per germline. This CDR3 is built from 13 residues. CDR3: CSVSMGYDNEQFF.

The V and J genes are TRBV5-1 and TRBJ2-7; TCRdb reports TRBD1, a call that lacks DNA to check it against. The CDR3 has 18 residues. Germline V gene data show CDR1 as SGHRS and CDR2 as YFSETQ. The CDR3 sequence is CASSLEGVLGVHSYEQYF.

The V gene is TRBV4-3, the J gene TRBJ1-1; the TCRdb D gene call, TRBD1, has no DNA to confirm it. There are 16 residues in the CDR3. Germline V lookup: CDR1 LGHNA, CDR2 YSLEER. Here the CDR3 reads CASSRHHSGTGLEAFF.

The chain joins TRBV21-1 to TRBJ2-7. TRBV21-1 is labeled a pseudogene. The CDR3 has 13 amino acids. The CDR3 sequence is CASSKGEAYEQYF.

The CDR3 protein is CASSSWGGVGEQYF. This chain uses TRBV11-2 with TRBJ2-7; TCRdb's D gene call, TRBD2, goes unchecked for lack of DNA. The CDR3 totals 14 residues. Germline values: CDR1 SGHAT, CDR2 FQNNGV.

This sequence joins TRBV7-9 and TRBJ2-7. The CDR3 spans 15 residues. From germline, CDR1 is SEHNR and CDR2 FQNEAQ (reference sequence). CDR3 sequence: CASSRVQDESYEQYF.

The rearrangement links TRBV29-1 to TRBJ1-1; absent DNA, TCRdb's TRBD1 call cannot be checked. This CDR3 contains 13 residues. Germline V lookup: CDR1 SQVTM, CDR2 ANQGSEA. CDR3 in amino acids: CSVKPPGQVEAFF.

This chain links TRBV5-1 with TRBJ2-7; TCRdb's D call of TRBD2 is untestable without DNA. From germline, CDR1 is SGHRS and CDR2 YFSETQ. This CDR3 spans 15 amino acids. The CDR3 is CASGTGTTYPYEQYF.

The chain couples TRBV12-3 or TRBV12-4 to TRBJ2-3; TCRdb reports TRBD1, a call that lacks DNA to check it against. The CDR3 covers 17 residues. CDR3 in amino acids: CASSLWASGTETDTQYF.

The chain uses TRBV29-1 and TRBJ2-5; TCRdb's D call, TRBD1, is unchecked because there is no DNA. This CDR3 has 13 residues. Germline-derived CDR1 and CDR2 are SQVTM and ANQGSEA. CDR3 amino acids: CSGLGTGEETQYF.

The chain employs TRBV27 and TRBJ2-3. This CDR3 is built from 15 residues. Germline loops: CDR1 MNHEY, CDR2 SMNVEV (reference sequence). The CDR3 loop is CASSLQPTSTDTQYF.

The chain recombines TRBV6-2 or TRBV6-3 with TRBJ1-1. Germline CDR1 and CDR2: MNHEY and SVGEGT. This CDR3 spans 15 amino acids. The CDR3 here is CASRGPGYLGTEAFF.

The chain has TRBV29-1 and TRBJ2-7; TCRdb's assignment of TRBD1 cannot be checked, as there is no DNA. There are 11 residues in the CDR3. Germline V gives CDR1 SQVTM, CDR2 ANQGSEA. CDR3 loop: CSVRGGNEQYF.

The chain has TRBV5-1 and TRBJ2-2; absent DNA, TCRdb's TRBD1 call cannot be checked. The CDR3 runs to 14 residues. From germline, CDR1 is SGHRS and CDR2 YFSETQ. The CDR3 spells CASSLTGFAGELFF.